This T cell receptor beta chain was captured in a study of CD8 T cells in ankylosing spondylitis. Overall study results and limits: In ankylosing spondylitis blood, a motif of about eight highly homologous TCR beta variants appeared characteristic. Disease-linked clones displayed a CD8+ phenotype and appeared relatively rarely in peripheral blood.

Quantitative 5'-RACE with molecular barcodes produced the TCR beta libraries. TCRdb re-analysed the 5' RACE reads in MiXCR, keeping a single row per CDR3 protein. The sample records almost 400,000 distinct CDR3 sequences, 20% to 25% being singletons. The sample holds a few counts of this clonotype. The antigen remains undetermined. The sample was blood, either unsorted or a sorted T cell fraction (not recorded which). The sequence came from a male donor with ankylosing spondylitis.

The CDR3 region is CASSSTASSGSPGELFF. The CDR3 DNA reads as TGTGCCAGCAGCTCAACGGCGTCTAGCGGGAGTCCCGGGGAGCTGTTTTTT. J is TRBJ2-2 and V is TRBV7-9; 10 bases fit TRBD2. The trim removed 4 bases at V and 6 bases at J, leaving 11 bases unmatched. The V gene's germline CDR1 is SEHNR and CDR2 FQNEAQ (reference sequence). The length of the CDR3 is 17 residues.